This T cell receptor (beta chain) is from a study of blood T cells in healthy people across ages. Germline V gives CDR1 PRHDT, CDR2 FYEKMQ (reference sequence). The CDR3 consists of 16 residues. Trimming left V 4 bases short and J 0 bases short, with 16 bases between. Primers used in a second PCR of about 6 to 11 cycles were a sample-barcoded 5' primer and a J-beta primer mix. Every cDNA molecule carried a tag from a template-switch adaptor bearing 12 random nucleotides. From the 5' RACE reads, TCRdb called clonotypes with MiXCR, one entry per CDR3 protein. The sample includes approximately 1,700,000 distinct CDR3 sequences, 35% to 50% of them seen just once.

The sequenced sample was blood. This rearrangement joins TRBV13 to TRBJ2-7; D is possibly TRBD1 (6 bases). This clonotype originated in a human donor in good health. The CDR3 spells CASSSIDRKTSYEQYF. CDR3 bases: TGTGCCAGCAGCTCAATAGACAGGAAAACCTCCTACGAGCAGTACTTC.